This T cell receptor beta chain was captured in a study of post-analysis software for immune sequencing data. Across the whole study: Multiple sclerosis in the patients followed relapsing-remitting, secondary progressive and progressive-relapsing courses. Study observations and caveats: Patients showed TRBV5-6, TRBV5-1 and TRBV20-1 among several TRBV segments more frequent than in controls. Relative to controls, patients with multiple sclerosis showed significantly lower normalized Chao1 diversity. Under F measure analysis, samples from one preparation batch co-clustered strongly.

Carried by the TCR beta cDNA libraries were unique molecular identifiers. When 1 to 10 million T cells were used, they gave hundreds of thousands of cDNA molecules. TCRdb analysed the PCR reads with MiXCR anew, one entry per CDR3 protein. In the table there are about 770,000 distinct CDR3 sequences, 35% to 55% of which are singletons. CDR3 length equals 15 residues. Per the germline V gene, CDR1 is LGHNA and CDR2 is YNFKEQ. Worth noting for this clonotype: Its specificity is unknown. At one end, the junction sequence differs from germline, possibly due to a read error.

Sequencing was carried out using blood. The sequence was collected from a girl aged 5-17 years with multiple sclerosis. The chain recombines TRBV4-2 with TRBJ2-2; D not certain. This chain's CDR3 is CASSHPSGLRVELFF. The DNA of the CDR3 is TGTGCCAGTAGCCATCCCTCGGGTTTGCGTGTGGAGCTGTTTTTT.